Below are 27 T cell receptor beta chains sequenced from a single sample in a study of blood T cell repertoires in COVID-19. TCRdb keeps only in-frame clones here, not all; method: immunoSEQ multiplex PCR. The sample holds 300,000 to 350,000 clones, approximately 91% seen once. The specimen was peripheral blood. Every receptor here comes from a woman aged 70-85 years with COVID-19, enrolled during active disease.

The DNA for the CDR3 is TGTGCCAGCAGCTCGGGGACAGCTCAGCCCCAGCATTTT. Its translation is CASSSGTAQPQHF. The J gene is TRBJ1-5, the V gene TRBV7-8, with TRBD1 matching 7 bases. This CDR3 has 13 amino acids. The germline CDR1 and CDR2 sequences are SGHVS and FQNEAQ. V dropped 4 bases and J dropped 6; count of bases not matched to a gene: 3.

The CDR3 DNA follows: TGTGCCAGTACCTCCGGGGAGGGGCACTATGGCTACACCTTC. Its translation: CASTSGEGHYGYTF. This chain links TRBV19 with TRBJ1-2, with a possible D match to TRBD1 (5 bases). Germline CDR1 is LNHDA and CDR2 is SQIVND (reference sequence). Trimming cost V 7 bases and J 3 bases, with 15 bases left between them. The CDR3 length is 14 residues.

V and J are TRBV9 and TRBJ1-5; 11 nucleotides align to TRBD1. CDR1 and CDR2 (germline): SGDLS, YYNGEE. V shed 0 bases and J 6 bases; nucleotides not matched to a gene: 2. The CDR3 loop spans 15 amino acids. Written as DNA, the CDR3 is TGTGCCAGCAGCGTAGGGACAGGGGGCGGTCAGCCCCAGCATTTT. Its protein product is CASSVGTGGGQPQHF.

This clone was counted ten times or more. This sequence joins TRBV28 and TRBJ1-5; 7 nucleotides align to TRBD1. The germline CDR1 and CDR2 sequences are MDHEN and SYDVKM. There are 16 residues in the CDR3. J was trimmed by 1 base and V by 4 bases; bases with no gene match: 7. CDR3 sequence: CASSYHRGLSNQPQHF. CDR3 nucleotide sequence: TGTGCCAGCAGTTACCACAGGGGTTTGAGCAATCAGCCCCAGCATTTT.

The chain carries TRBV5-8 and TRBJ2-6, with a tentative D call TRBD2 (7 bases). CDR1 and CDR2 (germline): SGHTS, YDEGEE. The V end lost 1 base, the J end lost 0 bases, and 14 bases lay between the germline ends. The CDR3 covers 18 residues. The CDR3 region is CASSLNWGGRSGANVLTF. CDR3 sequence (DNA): TGTGCCAGCAGCTTGAATTGGGGGGGGCGCTCTGGGGCCAACGTCCTGACTTTC.

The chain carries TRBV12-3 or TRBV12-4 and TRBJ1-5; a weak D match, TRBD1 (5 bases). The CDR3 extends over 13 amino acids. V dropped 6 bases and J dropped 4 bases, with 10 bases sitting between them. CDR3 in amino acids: CASSRQNNQPQHF. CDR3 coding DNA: TGTGCCAGCAGCCGACAGAATAATCAGCCCCAGCATTTT.

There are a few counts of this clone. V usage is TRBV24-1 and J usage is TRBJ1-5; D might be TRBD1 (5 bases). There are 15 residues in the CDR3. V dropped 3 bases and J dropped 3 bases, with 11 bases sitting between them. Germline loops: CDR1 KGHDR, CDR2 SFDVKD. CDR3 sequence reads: CATSDPREPNQPQHF. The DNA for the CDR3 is TGTGCCACCAGTGATCCCAGGGAACCCAATCAGCCCCAGCATTTT.

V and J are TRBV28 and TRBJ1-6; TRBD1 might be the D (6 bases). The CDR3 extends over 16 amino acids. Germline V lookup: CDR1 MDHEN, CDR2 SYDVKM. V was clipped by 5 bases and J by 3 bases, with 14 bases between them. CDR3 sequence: CASSPGTLSYNSPLHF. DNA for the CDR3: TGTGCCAGCAGTCCCGGGACACTCAGCTATAATTCACCCCTCCACTTT.

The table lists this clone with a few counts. The CDR3 here is CASSSLGQGASPLHF. As DNA, the CDR3 is TGTGCCAGCAGCAGCTTGGGACAGGGGGCGTCACCCCTCCACTTT. The chain couples TRBV7-2 to TRBJ1-6, with 12 bases matching TRBD1. This CDR3 comprises 15 residues. Germline assignment: CDR1 SGHTA and CDR2 FQGNSA. Trimming at V came to 5 bases and at J to 10 bases, leaving 6 bases not matched to a gene.

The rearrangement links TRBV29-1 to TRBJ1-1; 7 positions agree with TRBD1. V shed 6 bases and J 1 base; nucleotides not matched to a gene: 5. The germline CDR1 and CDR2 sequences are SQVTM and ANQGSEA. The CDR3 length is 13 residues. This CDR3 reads CSVTRQGNTEAFF. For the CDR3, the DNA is TGCAGCGTGACACGACAGGGGAACACTGAAGCTTTCTTT.

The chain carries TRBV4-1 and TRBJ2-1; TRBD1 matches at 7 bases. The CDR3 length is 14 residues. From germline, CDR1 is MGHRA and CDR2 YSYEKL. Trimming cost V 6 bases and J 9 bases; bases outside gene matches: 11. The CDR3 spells CASSSRQGWGEQFF. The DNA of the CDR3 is TGCGCCAGCAGTTCGAGACAGGGTTGGGGTGAGCAGTTCTTC.

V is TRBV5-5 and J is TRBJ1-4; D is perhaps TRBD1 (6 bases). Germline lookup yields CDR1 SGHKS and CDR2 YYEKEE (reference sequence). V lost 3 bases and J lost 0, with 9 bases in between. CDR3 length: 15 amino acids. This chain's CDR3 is CASSSQGTTNEKLFF. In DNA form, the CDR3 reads TGTGCCAGCAGCTCTCAGGGGACAACTAATGAAAAACTGTTTTTT.

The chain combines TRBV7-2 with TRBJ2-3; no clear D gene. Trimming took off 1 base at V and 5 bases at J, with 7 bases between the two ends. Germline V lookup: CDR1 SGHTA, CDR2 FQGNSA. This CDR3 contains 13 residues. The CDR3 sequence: CASSLVSGDTQYF. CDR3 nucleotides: TGTGCCAGCAGCTTAGTCTCCGGAGATACGCAGTATTTT.

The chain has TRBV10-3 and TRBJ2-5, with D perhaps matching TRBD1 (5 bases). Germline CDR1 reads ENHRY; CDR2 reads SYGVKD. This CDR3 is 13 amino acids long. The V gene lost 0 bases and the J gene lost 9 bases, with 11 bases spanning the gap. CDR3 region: CAISESTTAAQYF. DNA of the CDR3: TGTGCCATCAGTGAGTCAACGACAGCTGCCCAGTACTTC.

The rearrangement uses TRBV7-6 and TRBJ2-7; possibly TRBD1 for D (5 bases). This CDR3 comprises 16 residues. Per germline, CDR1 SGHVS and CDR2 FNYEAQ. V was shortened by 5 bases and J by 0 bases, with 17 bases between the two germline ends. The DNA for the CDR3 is TGTGCCAGCAGCCCCTCCTCCTCGACAGTCTCCTACGAGCAGTACTTC. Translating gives CASSPSSSTVSYEQYF.

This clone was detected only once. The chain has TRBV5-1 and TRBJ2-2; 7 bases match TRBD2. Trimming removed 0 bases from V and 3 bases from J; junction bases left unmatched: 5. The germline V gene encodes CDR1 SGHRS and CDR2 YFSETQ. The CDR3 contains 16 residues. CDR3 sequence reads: CASSLALTSYTGELFF. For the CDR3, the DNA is TGCGCCAGCAGCTTGGCTTTGACTAGCTACACCGGGGAGCTGTTTTTT.

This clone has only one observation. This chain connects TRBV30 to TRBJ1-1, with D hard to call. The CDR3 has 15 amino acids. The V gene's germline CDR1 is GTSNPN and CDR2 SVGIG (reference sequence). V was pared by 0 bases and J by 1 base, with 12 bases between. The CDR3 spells CAWSVRGVTNTEAFF. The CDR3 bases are TGTGCCTGGAGTGTACGGGGAGTGACGAACACTGAAGCTTTCTTT.

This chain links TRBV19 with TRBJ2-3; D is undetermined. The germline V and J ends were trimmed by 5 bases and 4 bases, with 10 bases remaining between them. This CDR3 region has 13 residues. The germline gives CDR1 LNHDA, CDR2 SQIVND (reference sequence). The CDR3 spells CASSPVRADTQYF. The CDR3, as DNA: TGTGCCAGTAGTCCCGTTAGAGCAGATACGCAGTATTTT. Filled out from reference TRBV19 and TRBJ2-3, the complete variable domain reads DGGITQSPKYLFRKEGQNVTLSCEQNLNHDAMYWYRQDPGQGLRLIYYSQIVNDFQKGDIAEGYSVSREKKESFPLTVTSAQKNPTAFYLCASSPVRADTQYFGPGTRLTVL.

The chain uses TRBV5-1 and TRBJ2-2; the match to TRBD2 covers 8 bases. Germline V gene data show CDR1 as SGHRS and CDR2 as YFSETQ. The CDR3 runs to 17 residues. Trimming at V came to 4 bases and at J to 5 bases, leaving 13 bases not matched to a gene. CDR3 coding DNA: TGCGCCAGCAGCAGGAGGTCGGGGGGGCGAGAAACCGGGGAGCTGTTTTTT. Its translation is CASSRRSGGRETGELFF. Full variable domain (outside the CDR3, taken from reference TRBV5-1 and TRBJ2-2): KAGVTQTPRYLIKTRGQQVTLSCSPISGHRSVSWYQQTPGQGLQFLFEYFSETQRNKGNFPGRFSGRQFSNSRSEMNVSTLELGDSALYLCASSRRSGGRETGELFFGEGSRLTVL.

The CDR3 DNA sequence: TGTGCCAGCAGCCCCCAAAGGGCGGGTGGAGAGACCCAGTACTTC. This encodes CASSPQRAGGETQYF. The chain is built from TRBV11-2 and TRBJ2-5; the D gene is possibly TRBD2 (5 bases). V lost 5 bases and J 4 bases, leaving 17 bases between the germline ends. Germline lookup yields CDR1 SGHAT and CDR2 FQNNGV. The CDR3 has 15 amino acids.

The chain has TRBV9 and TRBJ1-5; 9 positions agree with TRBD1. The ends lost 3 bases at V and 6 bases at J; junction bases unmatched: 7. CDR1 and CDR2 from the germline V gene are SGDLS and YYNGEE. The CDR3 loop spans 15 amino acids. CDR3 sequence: CASSAEGQGSQPQHF. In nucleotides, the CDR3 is TGTGCCAGCAGCGCCGAGGGACAGGGTAGTCAGCCCCAGCATTTT.

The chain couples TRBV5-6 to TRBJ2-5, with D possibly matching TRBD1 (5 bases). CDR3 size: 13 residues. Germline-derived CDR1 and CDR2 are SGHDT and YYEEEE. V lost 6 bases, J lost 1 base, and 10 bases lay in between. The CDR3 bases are TGTGCCAGCACCCGGACACCCCAAGAGACCCAGTACTTC. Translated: CASTRTPQETQYF.

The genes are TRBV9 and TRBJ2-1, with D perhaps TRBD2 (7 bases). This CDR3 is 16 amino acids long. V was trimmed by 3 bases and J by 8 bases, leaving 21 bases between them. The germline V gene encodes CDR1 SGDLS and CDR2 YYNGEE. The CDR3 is CASSALSWRGPDEQFF. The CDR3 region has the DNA TGTGCCAGCAGCGCCTTGAGCTGGCGGGGGCCGGATGAGCAGTTCTTC.

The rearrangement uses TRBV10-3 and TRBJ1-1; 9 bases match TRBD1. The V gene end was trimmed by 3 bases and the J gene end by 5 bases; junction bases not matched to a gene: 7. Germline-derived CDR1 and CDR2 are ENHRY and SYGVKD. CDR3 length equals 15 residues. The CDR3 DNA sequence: TGTGCCATCAGTGAACCGACAGGGGGTGGAACTGAAGCTTTCTTT. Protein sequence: CAISEPTGGGTEAFF.

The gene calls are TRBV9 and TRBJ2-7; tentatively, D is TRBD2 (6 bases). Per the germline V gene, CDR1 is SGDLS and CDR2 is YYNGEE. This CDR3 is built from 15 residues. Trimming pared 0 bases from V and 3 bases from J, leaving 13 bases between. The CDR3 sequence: CASSVDPRLDYEQYF. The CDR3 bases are TGTGCCAGCAGCGTAGATCCTAGACTAGACTACGAGCAGTACTTC.

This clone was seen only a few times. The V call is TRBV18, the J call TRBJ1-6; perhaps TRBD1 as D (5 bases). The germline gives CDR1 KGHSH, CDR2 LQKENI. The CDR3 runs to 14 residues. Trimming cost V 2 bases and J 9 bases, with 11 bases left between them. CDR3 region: CASSPKGFTSPLHF. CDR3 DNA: TGTGCCAGCTCACCAAAGGGGTTTACTTCACCCCTCCACTTT.

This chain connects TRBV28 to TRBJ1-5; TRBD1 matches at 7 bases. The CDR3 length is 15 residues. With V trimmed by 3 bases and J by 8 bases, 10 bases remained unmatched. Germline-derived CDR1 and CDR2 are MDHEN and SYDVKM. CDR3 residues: CASSFSRGEREPQHF. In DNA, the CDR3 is TGTGCCAGCAGTTTTAGCAGGGGGGAGAGGGAGCCCCAGCATTTT.